The present entry profiles one T cell receptor (beta chain) with its context. Antigen unknown. This sequence may be a read error, since a much larger clone differs from it by one base. The sample originates from a study of blood T cells in healthy people across ages. Overall study results and limits: Unsorted PBMC material precluded a definitive naive versus antigen-experienced comparison.

A J-beta primer mix and a sample-barcoded 5' primer were used in a second PCR of about 6 to 12 cycles. A template-switch adaptor that had 12 random nucleotides put a tag on each cDNA molecule. One entry per CDR3 protein results from TCRdb running MiXCR on the 5' RACE reads. The sample consists of over 500,000 distinct CDR3 sequences, roughly half of them appearing once. The CDR3 is made up of 17 amino acids. Germline loops: CDR1 MGHRA, CDR2 YSYEKL. The trim removed 3 bases at V and 8 bases at J, leaving 17 bases unmatched. The chain recombines TRBV4-1 with TRBJ2-3, with TRBD2 identical over 7 bases. This sequence was found in a woman over 75 in good health. The material sequenced was blood. The CDR3 region is CASSQKVLGGRSATQYF. CDR3 bases: TGCGCCAGCAGCCAGAAGGTTTTGGGCGGGAGATCAGCTACGCAGTATTTT.